This T cell receptor beta chain was identified during a study of blood T cell dynamics during melanoma immunotherapy. Time point described: week 3, after first cycle of checkpoint inhibitor. CDR1 and CDR2 from the germline V gene are MNHEY and SMNVEV (reference sequence). CDR3 length: 14 amino acids. V was cut by 4 bases and J by 7 bases, with 11 bases left in between. Libraries were prepared by immunoSEQ multiplex PCR; TCRdb keeps only in-frame clonotypes and omits some of them. The sample gives around 6,400 clones, approximately 88% of which show up once; more than 4.5% is in the top ten. This specimen was blood, taken from a patient treated with checkpoint blockade. This clonotype originated in a human donor with melanoma. The V gene is TRBV27, the J gene TRBJ1-6; possibly TRBD1 for D (5 bases). CDR3 in amino acids: CASSWRGTNSPLHF. The CDR3 bases are TGTGCCAGCAGTTGGAGGGGAACGAATTCACCCCTCCACTTT.